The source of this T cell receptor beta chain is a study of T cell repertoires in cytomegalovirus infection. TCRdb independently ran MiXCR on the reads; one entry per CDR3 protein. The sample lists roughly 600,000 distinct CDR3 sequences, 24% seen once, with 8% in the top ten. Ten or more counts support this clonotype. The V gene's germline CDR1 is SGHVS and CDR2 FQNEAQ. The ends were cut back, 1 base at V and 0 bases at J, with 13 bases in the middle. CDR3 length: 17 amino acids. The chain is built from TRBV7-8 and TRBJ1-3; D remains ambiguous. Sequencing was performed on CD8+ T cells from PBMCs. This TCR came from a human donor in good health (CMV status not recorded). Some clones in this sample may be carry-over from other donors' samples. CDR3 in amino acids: CASSLVAILGSGNTIYF. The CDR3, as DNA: TGTGCCAGCAGCTTAGTGGCCATCTTGGGCTCTGGAAACACCATATATTTT.